Listed below are T cell receptor beta chains from one sample, sequenced in a study of T cell responses to AZD1222 COVID-19 vaccine. Assay used: immunoSEQ multiplex PCR; TCRdb lists only in-frame clones, some missing. The table records around 150,000 clones, approximately 90% of them present only once. The material was peripheral blood, obtained 28 days after the second AZD1222 dose. The receptors here all came from an adult who received the AZD1222 COVID-19 vaccine. Each CDR3 is given with its conserved first and last residue. A D gene is named only where the DNA matches it firmly.

D,J,V,CDR3,DNA
TRBD2,TRBJ2-2,TRBV7-8,CASTPSFGGADTGELFF,TGTGCCAGCACCCCCTCTTTCGGGGGGGCCGACACCGGGGAGCTGTTTTTT
TRBD1,TRBJ1-2,TRBV18,CASRLQGEYGYTF,TGTGCCAGCCGATTACAGGGGGAATATGGCTACACCTTC
TRBD2,TRBJ2-5,TRBV5-1,CASSSGSGVKPGETQYF,TGCGCCAGCAGCTCGGGTAGCGGGGTTAAACCGGGAGAGACCCAGTACTTC
TRBD1,TRBJ1-6,TRBV28,CASSPSTGGDNSPLHF,TGTGCCAGCAGTCCCTCGACAGGGGGTGACAATTCACCCCTCCACTTT
NA,TRBJ1-2,TRBV12-3/TRBV12-4,CASGDNYYGYTF,TGTGCCAGCGGCGACAACTACTATGGCTACACCTTC
TRBD1,TRBJ1-2,TRBV19,CASSARGQGLNYGYTF,TGTGCCAGTAGTGCACGAGGACAGGGCCTGAACTATGGCTACACCTTC
NA,TRBJ1-2,TRBV12-3/TRBV12-4,CASSLSGNYGYTF,TGTGCCAGCAGTTTATCAGGGAACTATGGCTACACCTTC
NA,TRBJ2-3,TRBV5-1,CASTLGDPTDTQYF,TGCGCCAGCACATTAGGGGACCCCACAGATACGCAGTATTTT
NA,TRBJ1-2,TRBV3-1/TRBV3-2,CASSKASQGHSRGYTF,TGTGCCAGCAGCAAAGCGTCACAGGGACACTCGCGGGGCTACACCTTC
NA,TRBJ2-7,TRBV12-3/TRBV12-4,CASRNRDIYEQYF,TGTGCCAGCAGAAACCGGGATATCTACGAGCAGTACTTC
NA,TRBJ2-3,TRBV6-1,CASSESGSRGGDTQYF,TGTGCCAGCAGTGAATCGGGGTCAAGAGGGGGAGATACGCAGTATTTT